The 2 T cell receptor beta chains reported below all come from one sample, sequenced in a study of PD-L1 blockade in urothelial cancer. Sequencing was performed with immunoSEQ multiplex PCR; in TCRdb, only in-frame clones are kept and a portion is missing. Of 38,000 or so clones in the sample, 65% to 85% were seen once. The input for sequencing was PBMCs, taken around atezolizumab (anti-PD-L1) treatment. These receptors came from a man in his sixties with urothelial cancer.

This clone was found a few times. The chain recombines TRBV10-3 with TRBJ2-3; TRBD2 agrees at 7 bases. Germline V gene sequence: CDR1 ENHRY, CDR2 SYGVKD. The CDR3 covers 13 residues. Losses at the gene ends were 11 bases for V and 5 bases for J; bases not matched to a gene: 10. The CDR3 DNA reads as TGTGCCGGCCATAGCGAGCGGGAAGATACGCAGTATTTT. Translated: CAGHSEREDTQYF.

This clone was counted a single time. The rearrangement joins TRBV7-2 to TRBJ1-2; maybe TRBD1 (5 bases). This CDR3 contains 13 residues. Germline CDR1 is SGHTA and CDR2 is FQGNSA. V lost 4 bases and J 2 bases, leaving 8 bases between the germline ends. Written as DNA, the CDR3 is TGTGCCAGCAGCTATGACAGCAACTATGGCTACACCTTC. Its translation is CASSYDSNYGYTF.